These 9 T cell receptor beta chains were all obtained from the same sample, sequenced in a study of graft-versus-host responses after intestinal transplantation. Only in-frame clones appear in the TCRdb table, and some are missing; sequencing was by immunoSEQ multiplex PCR. The sample holds tens of thousands of clones, approximately 89% seen once. The sample consisted of PBMCs, taken roughly 120 days after intestinal transplantation. These receptors were collected from a human patient who received an intestinal transplant, so some T cells may come from the graft donor.

This clone was seen only once. The chain is built from TRBV7-9 and TRBJ2-1; D is unclear. Germline V lookup: CDR1 SEHNR, CDR2 FQNEAQ (reference sequence). V shed 3 bases and J shed 1 base, with 13 bases lying between them. This CDR3 contains 16 residues. The CDR3 region is CASSLVLSSSYNEQFF. The DNA of the CDR3 is TGTGCCAGCAGCTTGGTCCTTTCCTCTTCCTACAATGAGCAGTTCTTC.

The chain combines TRBV2 with TRBJ2-5; 13 nucleotides agree with TRBD2. V trimming: 7 bases; J trimming: 2 bases; junction bases outside the gene matches: 4. There are 15 residues in the CDR3. Germline-derived CDR1 and CDR2 are SNHLY and FYNNEI. The CDR3 is CASTGTSGTQETQYF. CDR3 DNA sequence: TGTGCCAGCACCGGGACTAGCGGGACTCAAGAGACCCAGTACTTC.

This chain links TRBV19 with TRBJ1-5; no definite D call. CDR3 length: 12 residues. Germline CDR1 is LNHDA and CDR2 is SQIVND (reference sequence). V lost 6 bases and J 7 bases, leaving 10 bases between the germline ends. The DNA for the CDR3 is TGTGCCAGTAGCTCCTTTACGCAGCCCCAGCATTTT. Its translation is CASSSFTQPQHF.

V and J are TRBV19 and TRBJ2-3, with D possibly TRBD2 on 5 matching bases. This CDR3 spans 17 amino acids. Per germline, CDR1 LNHDA and CDR2 SQIVND (reference sequence). The V gene lost 7 bases and the J gene lost 3 bases, with 23 bases spanning the gap. CDR3 bases: TGTGCCAGTACCGCCGTGGCCGGATCTGGCGGGACAGATACGCAGTATTTT. Translated: CASTAVAGSGGTDTQYF.

This chain links TRBV7-9 with TRBJ2-5; D unclear. The CDR3 has 13 amino acids. V shed 6 bases and J shed 0 bases, with 8 bases lying between them. CDR1 is SEHNR, CDR2 FQNEAQ, per germline (reference sequence). The CDR3 nucleotides are TGTGCCAGCAGTAAGCAGTACCAAGAGACCCAGTACTTC. Translation: CASSKQYQETQYF.

This chain uses TRBV7-8 with TRBJ2-2; unclear D gene. The CDR3 has 15 amino acids. V lost 3 bases, J lost 1 base, and 9 bases lay in between. Looked up from germline, CDR1 is SGHVS and CDR2 is FQNEAQ. Here the CDR3 DNA reads TGTGCCAGCAGCTTGCTGGCGCTGAACACCGGGGAGCTGTTTTTT. This translates into CASSLLALNTGELFF. Full variable domain (outside the CDR3, taken from reference TRBV7-8 and TRBJ2-2): GAGVSQSPRYKVAKRGQDVALRCDPISGHVSLFWYQQALGQGPEFLTYFQNEAQLDKSGLPSDRFFAERPEGSVSTLKIQRTQQEDSAVYLCASSLLALNTGELFFGEGSRLTVL.

The chain couples TRBV5-1 to TRBJ2-1; no clear D. The CDR3 length is 13 residues. V shed 0 bases and J shed 7 bases, with 8 bases lying between them. Germline V gene lookup returns CDR1 SGHRS and CDR2 YFSETQ. CDR3 nucleotide sequence: TGCGCCAGCAGCTTGGTCTGGATGAATGAGCAGTTCTTC. This codes for CASSLVWMNEQFF.

The gene calls are TRBV6-4 and TRBJ2-3, with TRBD2 matching 8 bases. Germline-derived CDR1 and CDR2 are MRHNA and SNTAGT. The CDR3 length is 14 residues. Trimming cost V 3 bases and J 2 bases; bases outside gene matches: 1. The CDR3 bases are TGTGCCAGCAGTGAACTAGCGGACACAGATACGCAGTATTTT. Residues: CASSELADTDTQYF.

This chain joins TRBV5-6 and TRBJ2-7; 9 bases align to TRBD2. The V and J ends lost 3 bases and 0 bases, in that order; junction bases with no gene match: 7. The CDR3 consists of 16 residues. Germline V CDR1 and CDR2: SGHDT, YYEEEE. The CDR3 bases are TGTGCCAGCAGCTCCGGGGCAGCGGGAGGCTCCTACGAGCAGTACTTC. This sequence encodes CASSSGAAGGSYEQYF.